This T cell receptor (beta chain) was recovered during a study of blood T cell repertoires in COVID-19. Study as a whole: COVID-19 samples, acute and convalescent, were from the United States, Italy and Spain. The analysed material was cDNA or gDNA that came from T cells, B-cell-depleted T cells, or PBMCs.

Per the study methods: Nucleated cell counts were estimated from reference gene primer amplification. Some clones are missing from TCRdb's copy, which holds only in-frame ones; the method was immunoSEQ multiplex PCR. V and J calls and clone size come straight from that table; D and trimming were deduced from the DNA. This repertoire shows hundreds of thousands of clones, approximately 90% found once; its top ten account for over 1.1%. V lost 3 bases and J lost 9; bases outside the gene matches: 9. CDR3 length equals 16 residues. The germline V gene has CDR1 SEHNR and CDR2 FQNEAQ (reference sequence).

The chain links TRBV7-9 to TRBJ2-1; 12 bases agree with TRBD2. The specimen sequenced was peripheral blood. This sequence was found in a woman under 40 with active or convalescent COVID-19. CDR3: CASSFFLAGGPGEQFF. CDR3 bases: TGTGCCAGCAGCTTCTTCCTAGCGGGAGGGCCGGGTGAGCAGTTCTTC.